This TCR beta chain is drawn from a study of identical twins. This clonotype was counted a few times. Its specificity is unknown. One entry per CDR3 protein results from TCRdb running MiXCR on the 5' RACE reads. Altogether about 530,000 distinct CDR3 sequences are present, around 24% being singletons, with the ten largest covering approximately 0.52%. Study-wide findings and caveats: Twin sharing of out-of-frame TCR alpha was underestimated by models in monozygotic pairs. Fewer insertions marked abundant cord blood beta clonotypes; young adult naive trended weakly, memory not at all. Twins' surplus sharing was weaker for beta out-of-frame sequences.

This CDR3 has 16 amino acids. The germline gives CDR1 DFQATT, CDR2 SNEGSKA (reference sequence). V shed 3 bases and J shed 2 bases, with 18 bases lying between them. These data were also filed under a second study, of yellow fever vaccine responses in identical twins.

This receptor was obtained from a young woman in good health. Sequences were obtained from CD4+ T cells sorted from blood. The rearrangement uses TRBV20-1 and TRBJ2-3, with D tentatively TRBD2 (5 bases). In DNA, the CDR3 is TGCAGTGCTAGGAGTGCGGGCAGGAAGTACACAGATACGCAGTATTTT. Its translation is CSARSAGRKYTDTQYF.